The source of this T cell receptor beta chain is a study of blood T cell repertoires in COVID-19. On the study more broadly: Specimens from acute and convalescent COVID-19 originated in the United States, Italy and Spain. T cells, B-cell-depleted T cells, or PBMCs supplied cDNA or gDNA.

The ends were cut back, 1 base at V and 6 bases at J, with 4 bases in the middle. The CDR3 loop spans 12 amino acids. Germline V gives CDR1 KGHSH, CDR2 LQKENI. In the original analysis: Amplified reference gene primers provided the basis for estimating nucleated cell counts. Generated by immunoSEQ multiplex PCR, the TCRdb table keeps only in-frame clones and is missing some. Clone size and the V and J calls come from that table; the DNA yielded D and trimming. The data show around 88,000 clones, more than 65% seen once. The specimen sequenced was peripheral blood. The rearrangement joins TRBV18 to TRBJ2-1; D is unresolved. This TCR derives from a woman over 75 with acute or convalescent COVID-19. In DNA, the CDR3 is TGTGCCAGCTCACCACTCGGCAATGAGCAGTTCTTC. This sequence encodes CASSPLGNEQFF. Supplemented by reference TRBV18 and TRBJ2-1, the full variable domain reads NAGVMQNPRHLVRRRGQEARLRCSPMKGHSHVYWYRQLPEEGLKFMVYLQKENIIDESGMPKERFSAEFPKEGPSILRIQQVVRGDSAAYFCASSPLGNEQFFGPGTRLTVL.